This section outlines one T cell receptor beta chain sequence together with its context. There is no known antigen for this receptor. No quality values exist for individual bases; no much larger clone is one base distant. The CDR3 starts with the cysteine, ends with the phenylalanine, and has 13 residues. Solely the CDR3 DNA is kept, with 39 bases framed from the first base. A distance of 5 bases separates the germline ends of V and J, which lose 1 base and 1 base respectively. Taken from the germline V gene (reference sequence), the CDR1 and CDR2 loops are SEHNR and FQNEAQ. This entry is derived from a study of siplizumab effects on memory and regulatory T cells (dated 2019 in TCRdb). In the study overall: The study examined how the anti-CD2 antibody siplizumab affects alloreactive T-cell subsets in allogeneic mixed lymphocyte reactions built from human PBMCs. General findings and caveats noted by the study authors: Sequences below about 10^-5 frequency were poorly captured, so only a minor fraction of alloreactive clones could be mapped to unstimulated subsets. A naive or memory phenotype could not be assigned to roughly 80-96% of proliferating CD4+ or CD8+ clones. Among mappable alloreactive CD4+ clones, an average Treg-derived fraction of roughly 71% was observed with siplizumab, compared with 26.9% in control reactions. The suppressive function of proliferating Tregs from siplizumab cultures was not functionally confirmed. The cumulative frequency of alloreactive sequences traceable to unstimulated CD4+ memory T cells was significantly reduced by siplizumab. Unstimulated naive T cells appeared to be more diverse than memory T cells, and naive cells seemed to make a substantial contribution to the alloresponse.

To prepare the library, the immunoSEQ multiplex PCR assay was applied. The deep sequencing platform assayed approximately 100,000 TCR templates per sample. Genomic DNA extracted from sorted T cells was used for TCRbeta CDR3 sequencing. In the authors' own workflow: Clonal analysis of TCRbeta CDR3 data was done in the R programming language. Unstimulated samples were compared with post-reaction CFSE-low samples to define alloreactive CD4+ and CD8+ clones. Regulatory or non-regulatory origin of alloreactive CD4+ clones was assigned by matching sequences to the sorted unstimulated Treg and non-Treg repertoires. In TCRdb, the immuneACCESS table is reduced to in-frame sequences with V and J assigned. These tables do not hold every clone; where another copy was compared, an unresolved V gene accounts for under half, and the others remain unexplained. V and J calls plus clone size are reproduced from that table; the DNA served to infer D and trimming. The sample data list roughly 70,000 clones, and approximately 93% of these were observed just once. The top ten hold approximately 4.5% of the sample.

Sorted unstimulated T cells and proliferating T cells recovered from mixed lymphocyte reactions underwent TCRbeta CDR3 sequencing. Fresh whole blood from about ten HLA-typed healthy donors served as the source for isolating PBMCs. Sequencing was done on a sample of CD8+ T cells sorted from blood. The source is a human donor in good health. Recombination joined TRBV7-9 with TRBJ2-7; the D gene cannot be named for sure. The DNA sequence reads TGTGCCAGCAGCTTAGTCCTTTCCTACGAGCAGTACTTC. This yields the protein CASSLVLSYEQYF. Extended through the reference TRBV7-9 and TRBJ2-7 proteins, this CDR3 yields the full variable domain: DTGVSQNPRHKITKRGQNVTFRCDPISEHNRLYWYRQTLGQGPEFLTYFQNEAQLEKSRLLSDRFSAERPKGSFSTLEIQRTEQGDSAMYLCASSLVLSYEQYFGPGTRLTVT.